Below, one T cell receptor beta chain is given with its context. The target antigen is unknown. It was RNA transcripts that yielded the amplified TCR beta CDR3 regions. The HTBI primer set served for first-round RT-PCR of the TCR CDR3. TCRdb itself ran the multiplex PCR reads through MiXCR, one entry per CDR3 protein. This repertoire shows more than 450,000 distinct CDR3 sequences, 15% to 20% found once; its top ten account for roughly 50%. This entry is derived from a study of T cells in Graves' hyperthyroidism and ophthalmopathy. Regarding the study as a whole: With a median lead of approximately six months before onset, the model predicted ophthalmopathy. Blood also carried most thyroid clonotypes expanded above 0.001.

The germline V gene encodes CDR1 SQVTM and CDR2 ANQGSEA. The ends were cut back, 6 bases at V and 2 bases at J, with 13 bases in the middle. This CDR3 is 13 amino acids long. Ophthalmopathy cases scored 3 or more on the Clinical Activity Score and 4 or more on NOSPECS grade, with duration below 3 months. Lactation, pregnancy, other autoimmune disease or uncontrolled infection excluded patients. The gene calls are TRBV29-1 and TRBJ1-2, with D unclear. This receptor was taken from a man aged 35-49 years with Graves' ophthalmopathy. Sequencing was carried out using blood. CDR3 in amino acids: CSVPYNANYGYTF. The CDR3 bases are TGCAGCGTCCCCTACAACGCCAACTATGGCTACACCTTC.